This T cell receptor (beta chain) emerged from a study of regulatory T cells in long-lasting Graves disease. Overall study findings and caveats: Persistent patients shared 2,500 to 3,000 public clonotypes among themselves. Newly diagnosed patients shared fewer, at some 900. Persistent Graves' patients showed less TCR diversity than newly diagnosed patients showed.

Noted time point: newly diagnosed GD, antithyroid drugs for less than 3 months. From PBMCs, RNA was extracted and then used to make the TCR library. American Thyroid Association guidelines served as the basis for diagnosing Graves' disease. Arm-PCR of CDR3 regions and iRepertoire HTBI primers were used to build TCR beta libraries. TCRdb called the multiplex PCR reads again in MiXCR, with one record for every CDR3 protein. This table holds about 420,000 distinct CDR3 sequences, roughly 15% found once. A remark on this clonotype: The antigen remains undetermined.

This CDR3 has 18 amino acids. After removal of 3 bases from V and 3 bases from J, the junction contained 10 bases not matched to a gene. The germline V gene has CDR1 SGHRS and CDR2 YFSETQ. The same sample was also studied in work on T cells in Graves' hyperthyroidism and ophthalmopathy. That source notes: Each diagnosis drew on symptoms, thyroxine, TRAb, thyroid ultrasound and orbital computed tomography findings.

The receptor's source is a woman under 30 with Graves disease. V usage is TRBV5-1 and J usage is TRBJ2-2; TRBD2 agrees at 11 bases. Sequences were derived from peripheral blood mononuclear cells (PBMCs), sampled at new diagnosis, from a patient treated with antithyroid drugs. The CDR3 is CASSSHLIAGGYTGELFF. In nucleotides, the CDR3 is TGCGCCAGCAGCTCACACCTTATAGCGGGAGGGTACACCGGGGAGCTGTTTTTT. Based on the CDR3 plus reference TRBV5-1 and TRBJ2-2, the full variable domain is KAGVTQTPRYLIKTRGQQVTLSCSPISGHRSVSWYQQTPGQGLQFLFEYFSETQRNKGNFPGRFSGRQFSNSRSEMNVSTLELGDSALYLCASSSHLIAGGYTGELFFGEGSRLTVL.